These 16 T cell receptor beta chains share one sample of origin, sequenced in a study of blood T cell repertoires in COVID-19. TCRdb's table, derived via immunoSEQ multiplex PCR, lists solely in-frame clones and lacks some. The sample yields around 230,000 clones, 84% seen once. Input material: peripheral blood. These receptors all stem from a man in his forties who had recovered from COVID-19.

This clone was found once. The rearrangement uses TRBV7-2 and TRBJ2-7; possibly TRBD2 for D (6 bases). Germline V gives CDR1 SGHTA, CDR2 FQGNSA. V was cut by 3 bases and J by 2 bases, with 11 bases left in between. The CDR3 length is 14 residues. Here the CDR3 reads CASSFVAVAYEQYF. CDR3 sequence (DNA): TGTGCCAGCAGCTTCGTAGCGGTAGCCTACGAGCAGTACTTC.

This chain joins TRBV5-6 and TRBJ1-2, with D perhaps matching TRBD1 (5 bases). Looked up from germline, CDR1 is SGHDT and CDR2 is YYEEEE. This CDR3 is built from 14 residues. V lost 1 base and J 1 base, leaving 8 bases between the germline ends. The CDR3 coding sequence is TGTGCCAGCAGCTTGCCAGGGAATAACTATGGCTACACCTTC. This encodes CASSLPGNNYGYTF.

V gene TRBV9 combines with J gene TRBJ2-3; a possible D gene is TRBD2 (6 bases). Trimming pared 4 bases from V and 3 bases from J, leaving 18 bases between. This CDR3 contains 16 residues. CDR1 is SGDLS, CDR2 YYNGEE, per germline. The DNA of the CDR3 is TGTGCCAGCAGCTCCCTCATGGGGGGAGTTACAGATACGCAGTATTTT. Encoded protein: CASSSLMGGVTDTQYF.

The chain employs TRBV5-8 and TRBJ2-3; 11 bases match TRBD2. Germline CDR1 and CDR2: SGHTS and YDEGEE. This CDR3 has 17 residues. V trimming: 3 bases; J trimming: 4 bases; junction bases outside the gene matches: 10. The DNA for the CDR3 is TGTGCCAGCAGCTCGGGGACTAGCGGTTATGGGGCAGATACGCAGTATTTT. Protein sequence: CASSSGTSGYGADTQYF.

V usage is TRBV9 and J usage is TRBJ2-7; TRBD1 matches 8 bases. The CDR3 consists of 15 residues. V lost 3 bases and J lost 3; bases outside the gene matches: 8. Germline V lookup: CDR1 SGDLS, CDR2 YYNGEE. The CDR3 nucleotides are TGTGCCAGCAGCGCCCAAGGACAGGGTTTCTACGAGCAGTACTTC. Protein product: CASSAQGQGFYEQYF.

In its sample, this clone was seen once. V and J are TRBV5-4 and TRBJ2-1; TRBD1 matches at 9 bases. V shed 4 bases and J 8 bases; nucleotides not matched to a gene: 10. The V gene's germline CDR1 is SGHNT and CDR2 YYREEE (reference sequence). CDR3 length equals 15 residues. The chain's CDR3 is CASSKPGTGRYEQFF. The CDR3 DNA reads TGTGCCAGCAGCAAGCCCGGGACAGGGAGGTATGAGCAGTTCTTC.

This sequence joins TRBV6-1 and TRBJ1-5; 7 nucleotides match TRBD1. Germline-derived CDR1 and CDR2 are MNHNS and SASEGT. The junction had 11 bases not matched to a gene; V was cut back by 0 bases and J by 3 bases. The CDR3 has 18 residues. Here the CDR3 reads CASSEALPGQTLNQPQHF. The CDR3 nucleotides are TGTGCCAGCAGTGAAGCGCTCCCGGGACAGACCCTCAATCAGCCCCAGCATTTT.

The CDR3 region has the DNA TGTGCCAGCAGCCCCCGACTAGGCCTCCCTAAAGAGACCCAGTACTTC. It translates to CASSPRLGLPKETQYF. The rearrangement joins TRBV7-2 to TRBJ2-5, with D maybe TRBD2 (6 bases). The germline V and J ends were trimmed by 5 bases and 3 bases, with 19 bases remaining between them. Germline values: CDR1 SGHTA, CDR2 FQGNSA. The CDR3 totals 16 residues.

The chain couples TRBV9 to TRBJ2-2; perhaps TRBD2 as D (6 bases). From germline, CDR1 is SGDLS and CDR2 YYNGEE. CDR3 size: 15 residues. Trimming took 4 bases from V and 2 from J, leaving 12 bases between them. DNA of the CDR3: TGTGCCAGCAGCTCAACGGGACTTAACACCGGGGAGCTGTTTTTT. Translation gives CASSSTGLNTGELFF.

CDR3 region: CGYTQGICYEQYF. The CDR3 nucleotides read TGTGGTTACACGCAGGGGATCTGCTACGAGCAGTACTTC. The rearrangement joins TRBV6-8 to TRBJ2-7; the D gene is possibly TRBD1 (6 bases). Germline CDR1 reads MNHGY; CDR2 reads SAAAGT. The CDR3 has 13 amino acids.

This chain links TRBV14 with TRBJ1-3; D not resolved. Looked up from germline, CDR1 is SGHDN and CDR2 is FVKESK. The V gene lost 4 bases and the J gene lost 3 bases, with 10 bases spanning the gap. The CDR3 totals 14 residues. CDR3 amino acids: CASSLLSYGNTIYF. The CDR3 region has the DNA TGTGCCAGCAGCCTCTTGAGTTATGGAAACACCATATATTTT.

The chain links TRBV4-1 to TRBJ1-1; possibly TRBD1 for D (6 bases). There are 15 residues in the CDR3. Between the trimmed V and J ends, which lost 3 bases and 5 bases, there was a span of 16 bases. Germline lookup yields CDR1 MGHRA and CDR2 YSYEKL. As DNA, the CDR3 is TGCGCCAGCAGCCATCTTCCCGGGACAAGAACTGAAGCTTTCTTT. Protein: CASSHLPGTRTEAFF.

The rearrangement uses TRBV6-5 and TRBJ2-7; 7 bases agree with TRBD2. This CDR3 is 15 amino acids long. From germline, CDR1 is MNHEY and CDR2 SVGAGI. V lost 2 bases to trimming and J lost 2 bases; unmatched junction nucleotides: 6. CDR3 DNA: TGTGCCAGCAGTTACGGGGCGGGGGAGACCTACGAGCAGTACTTC. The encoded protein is CASSYGAGETYEQYF.

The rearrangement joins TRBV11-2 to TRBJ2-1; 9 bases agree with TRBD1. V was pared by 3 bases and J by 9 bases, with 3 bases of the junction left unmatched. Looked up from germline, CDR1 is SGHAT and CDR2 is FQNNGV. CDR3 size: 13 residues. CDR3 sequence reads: CASSFTGGGEQFF. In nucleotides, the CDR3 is TGTGCCAGCAGCTTTACAGGGGGCGGTGAGCAGTTCTTC.

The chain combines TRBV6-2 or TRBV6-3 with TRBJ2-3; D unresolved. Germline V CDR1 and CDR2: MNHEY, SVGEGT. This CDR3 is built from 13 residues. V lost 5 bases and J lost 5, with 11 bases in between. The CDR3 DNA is TGTGCCAGCAGTAAACCACCACTAGATACGCAGTATTTT. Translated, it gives CASSKPPLDTQYF.

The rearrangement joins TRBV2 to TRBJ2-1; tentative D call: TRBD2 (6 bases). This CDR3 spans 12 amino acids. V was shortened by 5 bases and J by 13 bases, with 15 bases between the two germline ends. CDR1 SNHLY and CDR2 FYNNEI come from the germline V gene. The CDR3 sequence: CASSSEGGTQFF. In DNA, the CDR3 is TGTGCCAGCAGTAGTGAGGGTGGGACTCAGTTCTTC.